The 8 T cell receptor beta chains below all came from one sample that was sequenced in a study of response to subunit inactivated influenza vaccine. TCRdb fed the RT-PCR reads into MiXCR, producing one record per CDR3 protein. The sample contains roughly 500,000 distinct CDR3 sequences, approximately 16% of which appear only once. The sample here was CD4+ T cells sorted from PBMCs, taken less than 30 months after vaccination. These receptors all come from a man aged 50 to 69 who received an inactivated influenza vaccine.

The gene calls are TRBV20-1 and TRBJ2-7; maybe TRBD2 (7 bases). V lost 3 bases and J 7 bases, leaving 16 bases between the germline ends. The CDR3 spans 13 residues. Germline V CDR1 and CDR2: DFQATT, SNEGSKA (reference sequence). The chain's CDR3 is CSASPGRGMEQYF. CDR3 coding DNA: TGCAGTGCTAGCCCAGGGAGGGGGATGGAGCAGTACTTC.

In its sample, this clonotype was seen a few times. The chain uses TRBV3-1 and TRBJ2-1, with 7 bases matching TRBD2. V lost 0 bases and J lost 2; bases outside the gene matches: 7. The CDR3 has 17 amino acids. CDR1 LGHDT and CDR2 YNNKEL come from the germline V gene (reference sequence). CDR3 in amino acids: CASSQDFAGEAYNEQFF. As DNA, the CDR3 is TGTGCCAGCAGCCAAGATTTCGCGGGAGAGGCCTACAATGAGCAGTTCTTC.

V usage is TRBV20-1 and J usage is TRBJ1-6; a weak D match, TRBD1 (5 bases). The germline V gene has CDR1 DFQATT and CDR2 SNEGSKA (reference sequence). V dropped 0 bases and J dropped 0 bases, with 15 bases sitting between them. There are 18 residues in the CDR3. The CDR3 DNA sequence: TGCAGTGCTAGAGATGAGGGACCCAGGAGCTCCTATAATTCACCCCTCCACTTT. This gives the protein CSARDEGPRSSYNSPLHF.

The chain combines TRBV28 with TRBJ2-7, with D unresolved. Germline values: CDR1 MDHEN, CDR2 SYDVKM. V gave up 4 bases and J gave up 7 bases, with 11 bases separating them. The CDR3 extends over 12 amino acids. CDR3 protein: CASSSLVREQYF. The CDR3 DNA is TGTGCCAGCAGTTCGCTCGTTCGGGAGCAGTACTTC.

This clonotype was seen only a few times. The rearrangement links TRBV2 to TRBJ2-3; D not resolved. Between the trimmed V and J ends, which lost 7 bases and 8 bases, there was a span of 16 bases. The CDR3 runs 13 residues. CDR1 is SNHLY and CDR2 is FYNNEI in the germline V gene. The CDR3 spells CASTKNGVSTQYF. CDR3 bases: TGTGCCAGCACTAAAAATGGGGTTTCTACGCAGTATTTT.

CDR3 residues: CSVRDRGWETQYF. CDR3 in DNA: TGCAGCGTTAGGGACAGGGGTTGGGAGACCCAGTACTTC. V gene TRBV29-1 combines with J gene TRBJ2-5; 10 bases line up with TRBD1. Germline V lookup: CDR1 SQVTM, CDR2 ANQGSEA. V dropped 5 bases and J dropped 5; count of bases not matched to a gene: 5. CDR3 length: 13 residues.

The gene calls are TRBV10-2 and TRBJ1-3; D not certain. The germline gives CDR1 WSHSY, CDR2 SAAADI. V was pared by 2 bases and J by 4 bases, with 9 bases between. There are 14 residues in the CDR3. In DNA form, the CDR3 reads TGCGCCAGCAGTGAGATAGCCCGGGGAAACACCATATATTTT. It translates to CASSEIARGNTIYF.

V usage is TRBV13 and J usage is TRBJ2-7; D not resolved. Germline values: CDR1 PRHDT, CDR2 FYEKMQ (reference sequence). Trimming took 3 bases from V and 1 from J, leaving 16 bases between them. The CDR3 covers 16 residues. CDR3 bases: TGTGCCAGCAGCTTTAGAGGCCGCACAGATTCCTACGAGCAGTACTTC. Protein sequence: CASSFRGRTDSYEQYF.